A selection of T cell receptor beta chains follows, all from one sample in a study of cytomegalovirus exposure and HLA in healthy donors. Measured with immunoSEQ multiplex PCR; TCRdb has only the in-frame clones, and not every one. The sample lists 85,000 to 100,000 clones, just under 80% occurring once. Sequenced: PBMCs. The receptors shown here come from a woman aged 40-49 years in good health and CMV-seropositive. Each CDR3 is given with its conserved first and last residue. The order of the fields is CDR3 DNA, CDR3 protein, D gene, J gene, clone size, V gene. A D gene is named only where the DNA matches it firmly. Clone size is stated in some rows and not others, as once, few, many or a class when expanded.

CDR3 DNA: TGTGCCAGCAGTTCACCGGACAGGGTAAGGTACGAGCAGTACTTC; CDR3 protein: CASSSPDRVRYEQYF; D gene: TRBD1; J gene: TRBJ2-7; clone size: .; V gene: TRBV28
CDR3 DNA: TGTGCCAGCAGCTTAACGAAGACTAGACCCAAAAACATTCAGTACTTC; CDR3 protein: CASSLTKTRPKNIQYF; D gene: .; J gene: TRBJ2-4; clone size: .; V gene: TRBV7-3
CDR3 DNA: TGTGCCAGCAGCTTACGCAAGCGGGTCTTATCCTACAATGAGCAGTTCTTC; CDR3 protein: CASSLRKRVLSYNEQFF; D gene: .; J gene: TRBJ2-1; clone size: few; V gene: TRBV7-9
CDR3 DNA: TGTGCCAGCAGTGAAGCGACAGGGGCCCAGCATTTT; CDR3 protein: CASSEATGAQHF; D gene: TRBD1; J gene: TRBJ1-5; clone size: .; V gene: TRBV2
CDR3 DNA: TGTGCCAGCAGCGTCGTTAGGGGAAGCTCCTACAATGAGCAGTTCTTC; CDR3 protein: CASSVVRGSSYNEQFF; D gene: .; J gene: TRBJ2-1; clone size: .; V gene: TRBV5-6
CDR3 DNA: TGTGCCAGCAGAGGCGGGACTAGCGGGAGCCTAAAGTACTTC; CDR3 protein: CASRGGTSGSLKYF; D gene: TRBD2; J gene: TRBJ2-7; clone size: .; V gene: TRBV2
CDR3 DNA: TGTGCCAGCAGCTTGTGGCCACTACAGAACACTGAAGCTTTCTTT; CDR3 protein: CASSLWPLQNTEAFF; D gene: .; J gene: TRBJ1-1; clone size: .; V gene: TRBV5-5
CDR3 DNA: TGTGCCAGCAACCCGGGGGGGTTTTCTCAGCCCCAGCATTTT; CDR3 protein: CASNPGGFSQPQHF; D gene: .; J gene: TRBJ1-5; clone size: .; V gene: TRBV2
CDR3 DNA: TGCGCCAGCAGCCCTGCGGGACTCGACCCCGAGCAGTACTTC; CDR3 protein: CASSPAGLDPEQYF; D gene: .; J gene: TRBJ2-7; clone size: .; V gene: TRBV5-1
CDR3 DNA: TGTGCTAGTGGTTTGTCGGGGACTAGCTCCTACGAGCAGTACTTC; CDR3 protein: CASGLSGTSSYEQYF; D gene: TRBD2; J gene: TRBJ2-7; clone size: .; V gene: TRBV12-5